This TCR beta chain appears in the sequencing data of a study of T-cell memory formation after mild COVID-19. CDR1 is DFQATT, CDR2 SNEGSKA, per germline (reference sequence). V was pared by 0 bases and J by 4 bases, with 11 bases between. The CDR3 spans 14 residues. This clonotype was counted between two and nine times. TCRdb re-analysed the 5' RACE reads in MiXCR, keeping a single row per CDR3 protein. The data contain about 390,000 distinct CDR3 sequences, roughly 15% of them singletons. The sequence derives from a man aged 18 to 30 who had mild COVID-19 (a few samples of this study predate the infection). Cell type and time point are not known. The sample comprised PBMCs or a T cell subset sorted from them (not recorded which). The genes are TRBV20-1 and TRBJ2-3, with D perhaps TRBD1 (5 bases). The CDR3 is CSAREGLGADTQYF. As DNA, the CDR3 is TGCAGTGCTAGAGAAGGTTTAGGGGCAGATACGCAGTATTTT.